This T cell receptor (beta chain) was profiled in a study of cytomegalovirus exposure and HLA in healthy donors. The study, taken as a whole, reports: Under in vitro conditions, three CMV-associated chains were confirmed as specific for CMV antigens. It was 150 to 200 TCR beta chains that were listed as cytomegalovirus-associated.

A remark on this clone: Its antigen is still unknown.

Clones were sequenced by immunoSEQ multiplex PCR, and TCRdb holds only the in-frame ones, with some missing. The data show 45,000 to 65,000 clones, with about 91% seen just once and over 12% held by the top ten. The CDR3 has 15 residues. J lost 9 bases, V lost 0 bases, and 6 bases had no gene match. Germline V gene sequence: CDR1 LGHNA, CDR2 YNFKEQ. The receptor's source is a woman under 30 in good health and CMV-seronegative. This chain joins TRBV4-2 and TRBJ2-1; 9 nucleotides match TRBD2. The sequencing sample was made of PBMCs. CDR3 amino acids: CASSQEAGGQSEQFF. CDR3 sequence (DNA): TGTGCCAGCAGCCAAGAGGCGGGAGGGCAGTCTGAGCAGTTCTTC.